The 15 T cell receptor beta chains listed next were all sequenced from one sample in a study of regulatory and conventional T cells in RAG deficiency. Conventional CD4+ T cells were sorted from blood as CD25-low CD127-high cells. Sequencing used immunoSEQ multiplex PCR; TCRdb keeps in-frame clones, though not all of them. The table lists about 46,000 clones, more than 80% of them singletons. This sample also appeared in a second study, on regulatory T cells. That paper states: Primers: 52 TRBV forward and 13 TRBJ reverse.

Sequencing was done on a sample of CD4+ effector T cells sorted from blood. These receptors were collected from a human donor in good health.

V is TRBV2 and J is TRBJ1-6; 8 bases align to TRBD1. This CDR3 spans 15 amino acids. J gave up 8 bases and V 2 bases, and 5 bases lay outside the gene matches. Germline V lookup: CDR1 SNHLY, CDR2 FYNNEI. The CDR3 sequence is CASSEQGARYSPLHF. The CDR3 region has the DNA TGTGCCAGCAGTGAACAGGGGGCTAGGTATTCACCCCTCCACTTT.

Here the CDR3 reads CASSPTTDPFLNTEAFF. CDR3 DNA: TGTGCCAGTAGTCCTACTACGGACCCTTTCTTGAACACTGAAGCTTTCTTT. V gene TRBV19 combines with J gene TRBJ1-1; the D is unclear. Trimming removed 5 bases at V and 0 bases at J, with 19 bases between. Germline V gene data show CDR1 as LNHDA and CDR2 as SQIVND (reference sequence). The CDR3 is made up of 17 amino acids.

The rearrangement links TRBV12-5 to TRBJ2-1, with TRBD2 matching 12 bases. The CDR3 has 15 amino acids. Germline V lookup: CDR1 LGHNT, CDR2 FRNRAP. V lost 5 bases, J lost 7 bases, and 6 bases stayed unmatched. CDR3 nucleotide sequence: TGTGCTAGTGGTACAGGACTAGCGGGGAGTAATGAGCAGTTCTTC. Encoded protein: CASGTGLAGSNEQFF.

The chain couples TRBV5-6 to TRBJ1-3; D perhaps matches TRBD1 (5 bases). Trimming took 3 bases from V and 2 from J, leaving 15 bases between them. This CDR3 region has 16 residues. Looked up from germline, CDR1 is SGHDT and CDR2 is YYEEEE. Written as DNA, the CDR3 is TGTGCCAGCAGCTCTATCGTTGGCAGGGCTGGAAACACCATATATTTT. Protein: CASSSIVGRAGNTIYF.

The CDR3 DNA sequence: TGTGCCAGTAGTGGTCGGCTGAACACTGAAGCTTTCTTT. As protein: CASSGRLNTEAFF. The rearrangement uses TRBV19 and TRBJ1-1, with unresolved D. V dropped 5 bases and J dropped 0 bases, with 7 bases sitting between them. This CDR3 comprises 13 residues. Germline V gives CDR1 LNHDA, CDR2 SQIVND (reference sequence).

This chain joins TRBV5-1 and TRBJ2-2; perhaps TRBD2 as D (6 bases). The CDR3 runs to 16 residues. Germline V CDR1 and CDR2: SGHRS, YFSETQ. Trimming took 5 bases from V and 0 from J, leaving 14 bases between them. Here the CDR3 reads CASRRTGTSNTGELFF. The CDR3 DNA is TGCGCCAGCAGGAGAACCGGGACTTCGAACACCGGGGAGCTGTTTTTT.

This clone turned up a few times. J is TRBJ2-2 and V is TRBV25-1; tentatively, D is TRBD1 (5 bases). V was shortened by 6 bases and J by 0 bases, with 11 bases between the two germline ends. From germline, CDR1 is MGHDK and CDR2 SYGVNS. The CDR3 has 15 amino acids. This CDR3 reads CASRFSTANTGELFF. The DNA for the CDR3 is TGTGCCAGCAGGTTTTCGACAGCGAACACCGGGGAGCTGTTTTTT.

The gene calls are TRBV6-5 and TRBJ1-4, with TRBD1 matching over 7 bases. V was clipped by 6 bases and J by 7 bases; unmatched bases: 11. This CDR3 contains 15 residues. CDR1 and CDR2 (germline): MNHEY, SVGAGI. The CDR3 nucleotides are TGTGCCAGCAGGCTCGGGGGGACAGTCAGTGAAAAACTGTTTTTT. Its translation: CASRLGGTVSEKLFF.

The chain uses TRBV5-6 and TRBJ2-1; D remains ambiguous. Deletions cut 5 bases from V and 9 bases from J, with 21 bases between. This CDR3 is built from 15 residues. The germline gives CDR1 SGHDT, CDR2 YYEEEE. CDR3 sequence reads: CASRGPSEDPREQFF. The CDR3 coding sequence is TGTGCCAGCAGGGGCCCCAGTGAGGACCCCCGTGAGCAGTTCTTC.

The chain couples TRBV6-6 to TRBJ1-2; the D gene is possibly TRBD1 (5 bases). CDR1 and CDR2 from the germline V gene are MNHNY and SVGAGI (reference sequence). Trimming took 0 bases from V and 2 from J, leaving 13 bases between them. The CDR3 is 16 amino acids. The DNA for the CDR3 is TGTGCCAGCAGTTACTCGAGGGGTACGGGGAACTATGGCTACACCTTC. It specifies CASSYSRGTGNYGYTF.

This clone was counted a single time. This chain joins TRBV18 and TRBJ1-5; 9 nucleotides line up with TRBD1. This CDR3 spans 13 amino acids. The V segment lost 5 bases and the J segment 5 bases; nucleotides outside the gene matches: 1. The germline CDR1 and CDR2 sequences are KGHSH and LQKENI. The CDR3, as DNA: TGTGCCAGCTCAACAGGGGGCCATCAGCCCCAGCATTTT. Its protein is CASSTGGHQPQHF.

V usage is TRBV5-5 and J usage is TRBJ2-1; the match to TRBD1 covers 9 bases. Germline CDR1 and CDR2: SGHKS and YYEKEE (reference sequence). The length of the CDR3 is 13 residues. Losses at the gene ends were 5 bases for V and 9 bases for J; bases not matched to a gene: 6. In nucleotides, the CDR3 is TGTGCCAGCAGAAGACAGGGGGTGTTTGAGCAGTTCTTC. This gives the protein CASRRQGVFEQFF. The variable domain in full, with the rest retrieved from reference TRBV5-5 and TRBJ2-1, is DAGVTQSPTHLIKTRGQQVTLRCSPISGHKSVSWYQQVLGQGPQFIFQYYEKEERGRGNFPDRFSARQFPNYSSELNVNALLLGDSALYLCASRRQGVFEQFFGPGTRLTVL.

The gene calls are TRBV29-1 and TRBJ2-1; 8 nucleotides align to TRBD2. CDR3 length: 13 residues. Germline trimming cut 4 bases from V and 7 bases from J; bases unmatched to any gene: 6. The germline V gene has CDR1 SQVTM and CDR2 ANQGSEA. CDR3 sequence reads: CSVVRTSLNEQFF. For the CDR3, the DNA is TGCAGCGTTGTTCGGACTAGCCTTAATGAGCAGTTCTTC.

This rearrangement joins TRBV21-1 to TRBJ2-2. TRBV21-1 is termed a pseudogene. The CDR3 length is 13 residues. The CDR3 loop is CASSKAKCGELFF. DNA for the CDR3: TGTGCCAGCAGCAAAGCAAAGTGCGGGGAGCTGTTTTTT.

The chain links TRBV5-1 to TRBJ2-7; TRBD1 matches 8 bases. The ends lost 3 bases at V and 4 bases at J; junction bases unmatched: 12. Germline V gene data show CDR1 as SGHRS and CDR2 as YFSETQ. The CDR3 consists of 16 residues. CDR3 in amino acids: CASSSPRRGRRYEQYF. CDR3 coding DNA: TGCGCCAGCAGCTCTCCACGCAGGGGGCGTCGGTACGAGCAGTACTTC.